A single sample gave rise to the 2 T cell receptor beta chains below, sequenced in a study of siplizumab effects on memory and regulatory T cells. Method: immunoSEQ multiplex PCR; TCRdb's copy keeps in-frame clones and lacks some. The sample includes approximately 100,000 clones, about 90% of them seen just once. The sequencing sample was made of Tregs sorted from blood. These receptors all stem from a human donor in good health.

The gene calls are TRBV6-5 and TRBJ2-5, with D uncertain. This CDR3 is built from 15 residues. V was cut by 0 bases and J by 5 bases, with 13 bases left in between. Germline V gene data show CDR1 as MNHEY and CDR2 as SVGAGI. DNA for the CDR3: TGTGCCAGCAGTTACTCACATAGCCGAGCCGAGACCCAGTACTTC. This encodes CASSYSHSRAETQYF.

V gene TRBV6-1 combines with J gene TRBJ1-2; the D gene is possibly TRBD1 (6 bases). Germline CDR1 is MNHNS and CDR2 is SASEGT. Trimming removed 7 bases from V and 5 bases from J, with 14 bases in between. The CDR3 is 13 amino acids. This CDR3 is CASKGGPGYGYTF. The CDR3 nucleotides read TGTGCCAGCAAGGGGGGGCCGGGTTATGGCTACACCTTC.